These 9 T cell receptor beta chains share one sample of origin, sequenced in a study of metastatic and nonmetastatic thyroid tumors. All patients reached thyroid surgery having received no treatment beforehand. Using MiXCR, TCRdb re-called clones from the PCR reads. The table includes tens of thousands of clones, about an eighth detected once. The sample taken for sequencing was blood. These receptors all come from a female donor with papillary thyroid cancer or a benign thyroid nodule (not recorded which). Some clones in this sample may be carry-over from other donors' samples.

This clone was detected ten times or more. The chain employs TRBV30 and TRBJ2-7; 7 nucleotides align to TRBD2. The CDR3 totals 13 residues. V gave up 5 bases and J gave up 4 bases; unmatched junction bases: 8. CDR1 GTSNPN and CDR2 SVGIG come from the germline V gene (reference sequence). CDR3 in amino acids: CAWEGRERYEQYF. The CDR3 nucleotides are TGTGCCTGGGAGGGGCGGGAGAGGTACGAGCAGTACTTC.

This clone showed up many times. This chain connects TRBV30 to TRBJ1-1; D perhaps matches TRBD1 (5 bases). CDR3 length: 15 amino acids. Germline V lookup: CDR1 GTSNPN, CDR2 SVGIG (reference sequence). V lost 4 bases and J 0 bases, leaving 15 bases between the germline ends. The CDR3 loop reads CAWTLARVMNTEAFF. CDR3 bases: TGTGCCTGGACTTTAGCCAGGGTTATGAACACTGAAGCTTTCTTT.

This clone rates as medium-sized (0.01 to 0.1%). V usage is TRBV11-2 and J usage is TRBJ1-2, with D perhaps TRBD1 (6 bases). The CDR3 spans 12 residues. V was shortened by 5 bases and J by 4 bases, with 8 bases between the two germline ends. Germline CDR1 is SGHAT and CDR2 is FQNNGV. CDR3 sequence (DNA): TGTGCCAGCAGCCAGGACAGCTATGGCTACACCTTC. Encoded protein: CASSQDSYGYTF. Variable domain in full (rest from reference TRBV11-2 and TRBJ1-2): EAGVAQSPRYKIIEKRQSVAFWCNPISGHATLYWYQQILGQGPKLLIQFQNNGVVDDSQLPKDRFSAERLKGVDSTLKIQPAKLEDSAVYLCASSQDSYGYTFGSGTRLTVV.

This clone has ten or more counts. This sequence joins TRBV5-1 and TRBJ1-2; 7 bases line up with TRBD1. The germline V gene has CDR1 SGHRS and CDR2 YFSETQ. V shed 3 bases and J 8 bases; nucleotides not matched to a gene: 13. The CDR3 extends over 15 amino acids. DNA for the CDR3: TGCGCCAGCAGCTCCACCTTCGACAGGGAGGGAGGCTACACCTTC. Amino acid sequence: CASSSTFDREGGYTF.

This clone showed up just a few times. The junction departs from the called germline gene at one end, perhaps through a read error. The chain couples TRBV12-3 or TRBV12-4 to TRBJ1-2; TRBD1 might be the D (5 bases). The CDR3 runs to 15 residues. The CDR3 loop reads CASSRDSIPAYGYTF. CDR3 in DNA: TGTGCCAGCAGCCGGGACTCTATCCCCGCCTATGGCTATACCTTC.

This clone was picked up many times. J is TRBJ1-1 and V is TRBV11-1, with 7 bases that match TRBD1. The CDR3 is 15 residues long. The V segment lost 4 bases and the J segment 3 bases; nucleotides outside the gene matches: 8. Germline CDR1 reads SGHAT; CDR2 reads FQDESV (reference sequence). The CDR3 sequence is CASSSGQPGDTEAFF. The CDR3 bases are TGTGCCAGCAGCTCGGGACAGCCGGGGGACACTGAAGCTTTCTTT.

About this clone itself: Relative to the germline gene, one junction end is altered; a read error may explain this. CDR3 sequence: CSIKPGLGEDTEAFF. Written as DNA, the CDR3 is TGTTCCATCAAGCCGGGATTGGGTGAGGACACTGAAGCTTTCTTT. The V gene is TRBV10-3, the J gene TRBJ1-1; D ambiguous. The CDR3 is 15 residues long. Germline-derived CDR1 and CDR2 are ENHRY and SYGVKD.

This clone occurred many times. The gene calls are TRBV24-1 and TRBJ2-5, with TRBD1 identical over 7 bases. The V gene's germline CDR1 is KGHDR and CDR2 SFDVKD. Trimming took 6 bases from V and 4 from J; bases not matched to a gene: 7. The CDR3 has 14 amino acids. CDR3 coding DNA: TGTGCCACCAGTATCAGGGGGATGCGAGAGACCCAGTACTTC. Translated, it gives CATSIRGMRETQYF.

This clone was observed at least ten times. V usage is TRBV6-2 or TRBV6-3 and J usage is TRBJ1-1; D may be TRBD1 (6 bases). V was clipped by 7 bases and J by 6 bases, with 24 bases between them. Germline assignment: CDR1 MNHEY and CDR2 SVGEGT. The CDR3 spans 16 residues. The CDR3 DNA sequence: TGTGCCAGCAACTCCCTCTGGACAGTGGAGTCCCCTGAAGCTTTCTTT. Its protein is CASNSLWTVESPEAFF.